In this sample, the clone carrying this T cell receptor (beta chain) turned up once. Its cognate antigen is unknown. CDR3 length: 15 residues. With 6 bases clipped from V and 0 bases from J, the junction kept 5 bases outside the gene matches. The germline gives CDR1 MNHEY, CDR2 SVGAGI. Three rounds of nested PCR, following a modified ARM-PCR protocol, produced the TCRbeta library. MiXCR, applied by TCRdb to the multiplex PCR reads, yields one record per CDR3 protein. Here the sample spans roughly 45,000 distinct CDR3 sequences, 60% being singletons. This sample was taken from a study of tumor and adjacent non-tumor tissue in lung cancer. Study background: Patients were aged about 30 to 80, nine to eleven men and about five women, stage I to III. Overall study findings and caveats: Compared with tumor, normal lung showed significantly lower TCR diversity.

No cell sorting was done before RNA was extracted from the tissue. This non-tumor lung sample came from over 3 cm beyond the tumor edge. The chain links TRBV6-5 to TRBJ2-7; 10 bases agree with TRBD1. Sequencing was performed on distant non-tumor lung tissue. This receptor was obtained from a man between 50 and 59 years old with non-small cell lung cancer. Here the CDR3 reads CASSHGTGASYEQYF. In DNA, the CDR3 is TGTGCCAGCAGCCACGGGACAGGGGCCTCCTACGAGCAGTACTTC.